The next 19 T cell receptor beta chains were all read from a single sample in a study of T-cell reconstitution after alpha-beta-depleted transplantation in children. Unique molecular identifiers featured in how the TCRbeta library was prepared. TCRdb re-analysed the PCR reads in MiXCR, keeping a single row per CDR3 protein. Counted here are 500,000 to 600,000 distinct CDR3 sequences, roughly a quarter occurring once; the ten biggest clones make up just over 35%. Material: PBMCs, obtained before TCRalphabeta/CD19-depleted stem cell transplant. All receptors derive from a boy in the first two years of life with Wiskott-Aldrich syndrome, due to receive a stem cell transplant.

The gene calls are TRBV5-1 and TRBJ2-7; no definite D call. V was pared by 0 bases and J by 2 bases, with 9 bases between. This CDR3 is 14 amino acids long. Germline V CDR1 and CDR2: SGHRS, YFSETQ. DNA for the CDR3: TGCGCCAGCAGCTTGGTGGAGAAAGCCTACGAGCAGTACTTC. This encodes CASSLVEKAYEQYF.

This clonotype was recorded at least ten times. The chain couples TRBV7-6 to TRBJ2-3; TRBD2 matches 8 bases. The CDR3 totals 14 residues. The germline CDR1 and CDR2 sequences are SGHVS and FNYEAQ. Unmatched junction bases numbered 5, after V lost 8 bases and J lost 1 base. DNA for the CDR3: TGTGCCAGCGGTACTAGCGGACGCACAGATACGCAGTATTTT. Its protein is CASGTSGRTDTQYF.

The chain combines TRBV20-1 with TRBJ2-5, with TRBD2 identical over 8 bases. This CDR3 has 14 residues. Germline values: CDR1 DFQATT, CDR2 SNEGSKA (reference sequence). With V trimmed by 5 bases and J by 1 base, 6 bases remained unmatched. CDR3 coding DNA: TGCAGTGCTTCAATAACTAGCGGCCAAGAGACCCAGTACTTC. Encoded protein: CSASITSGQETQYF.

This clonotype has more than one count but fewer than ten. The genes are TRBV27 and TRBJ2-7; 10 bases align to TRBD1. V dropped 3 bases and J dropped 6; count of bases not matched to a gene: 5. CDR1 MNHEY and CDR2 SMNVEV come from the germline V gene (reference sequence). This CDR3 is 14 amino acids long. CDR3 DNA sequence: TGTGCCAGCAGTTTGACAGGGGGCTTGATCGAGCAGTACTTC. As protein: CASSLTGGLIEQYF.

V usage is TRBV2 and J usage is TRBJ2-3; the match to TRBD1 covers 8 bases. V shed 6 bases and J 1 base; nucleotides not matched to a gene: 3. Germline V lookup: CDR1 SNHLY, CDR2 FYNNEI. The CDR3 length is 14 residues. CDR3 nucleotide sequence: TGTGCCAGCAGCGGACAGGGAGGCACAGATACGCAGTATTTT. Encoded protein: CASSGQGGTDTQYF.

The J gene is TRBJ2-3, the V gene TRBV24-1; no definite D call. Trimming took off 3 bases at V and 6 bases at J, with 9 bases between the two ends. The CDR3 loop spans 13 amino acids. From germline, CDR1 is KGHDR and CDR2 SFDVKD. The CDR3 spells CATSDPPADTQYF. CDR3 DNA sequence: TGTGCCACCAGTGATCCCCCCGCGGATACGCAGTATTTT.

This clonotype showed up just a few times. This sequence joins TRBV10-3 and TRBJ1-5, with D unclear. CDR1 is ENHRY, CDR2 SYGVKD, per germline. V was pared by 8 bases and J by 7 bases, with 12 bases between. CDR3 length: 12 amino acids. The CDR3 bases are TGTGCCATCGGAGAATTAGGCCAGCCCCAGCATTTT. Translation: CAIGELGQPQHF.

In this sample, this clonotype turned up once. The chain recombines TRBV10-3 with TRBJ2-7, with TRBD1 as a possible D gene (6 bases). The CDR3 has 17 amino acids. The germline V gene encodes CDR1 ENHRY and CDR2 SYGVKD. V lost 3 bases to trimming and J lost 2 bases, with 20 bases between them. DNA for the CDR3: TGTGCCATCAGTGACTCGTTCATCCGGGACACGGCCTACGAGCAGTACTTC. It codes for CAISDSFIRDTAYEQYF.

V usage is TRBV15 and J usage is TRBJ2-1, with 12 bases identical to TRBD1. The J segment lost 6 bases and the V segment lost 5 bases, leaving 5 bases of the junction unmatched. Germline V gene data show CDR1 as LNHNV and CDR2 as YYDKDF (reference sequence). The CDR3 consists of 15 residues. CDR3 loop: CATSPSGQGANEQFF. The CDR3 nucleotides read TGTGCCACCAGCCCATCGGGACAGGGGGCCAATGAGCAGTTCTTC.

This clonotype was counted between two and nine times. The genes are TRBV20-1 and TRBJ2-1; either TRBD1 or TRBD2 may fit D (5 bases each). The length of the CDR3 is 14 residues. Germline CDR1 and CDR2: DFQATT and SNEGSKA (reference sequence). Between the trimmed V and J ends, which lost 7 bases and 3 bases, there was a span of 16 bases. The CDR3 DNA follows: TGCAGTGGAACCGGGACGGTAGTCTACAATGAGCAGTTCTTC. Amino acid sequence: CSGTGTVVYNEQFF.

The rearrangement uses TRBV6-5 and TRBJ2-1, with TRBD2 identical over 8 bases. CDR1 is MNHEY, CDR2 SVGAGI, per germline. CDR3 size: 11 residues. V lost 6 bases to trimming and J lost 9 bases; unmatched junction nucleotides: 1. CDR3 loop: CASSGRGEQFF. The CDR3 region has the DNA TGTGCCAGCAGCGGGAGGGGTGAGCAGTTCTTC.

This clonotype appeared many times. DNA of the CDR3: TGTGCCACCAGTGATTTAGCGCAGAACTACAATGAGCAGTTCTTC. Translating it yields CATSDLAQNYNEQFF. The chain combines TRBV24-1 with TRBJ2-1; D gene unclear. Germline assignment: CDR1 KGHDR and CDR2 SFDVKD. This CDR3 is built from 15 residues. V was trimmed by 1 base and J by 3 bases, leaving 9 bases between them.

The CDR3 sequence: CASSHGTVDFLRREGATGELFF. The CDR3 DNA reads TGTGCCAGCAGCCACGGGACGGTGGACTTCCTCCGGCGGGAAGGGGCCACCGGGGAGCTGTTTTTT. The V gene is TRBV4-2, the J gene TRBJ2-2, with D possibly being TRBD2 (6 bases). This CDR3 has 22 amino acids. The germline gives CDR1 LGHNA, CDR2 YNFKEQ. Trimming stripped 3 bases from V and 4 bases from J, with 33 bases between.

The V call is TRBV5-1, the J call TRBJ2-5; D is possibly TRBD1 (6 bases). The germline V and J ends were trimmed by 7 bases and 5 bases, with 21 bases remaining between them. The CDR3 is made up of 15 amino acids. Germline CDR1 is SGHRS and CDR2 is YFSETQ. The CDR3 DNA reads TGCGCCAGCGGACGAGCAGGGGAAAGGGGGGAGACCCAGTACTTC. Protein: CASGRAGERGETQYF. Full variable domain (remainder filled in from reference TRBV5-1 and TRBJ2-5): KAGVTQTPRYLIKTRGQQVTLSCSPISGHRSVSWYQQTPGQGLQFLFEYFSETQRNKGNFPGRFSGRQFSNSRSEMNVSTLELGDSALYLCASGRAGERGETQYFGPGTRLLVL.

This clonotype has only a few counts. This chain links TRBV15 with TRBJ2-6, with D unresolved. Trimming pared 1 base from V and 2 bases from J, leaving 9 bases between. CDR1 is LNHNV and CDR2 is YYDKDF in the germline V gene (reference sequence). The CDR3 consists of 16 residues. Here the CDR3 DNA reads TGTGCCACCAGCAGAGTGGTTCAAGCTGGGGCCAACGTCCTGACTTTC. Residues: CATSRVVQAGANVLTF. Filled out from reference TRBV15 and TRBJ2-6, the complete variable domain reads DAMVIQNPRYQVTQFGKPVTLSCSQTLNHNVMYWYQQKSSQAPKLLFHYYDKDFNNEADTPDNFQSRRPNTSFCFLDIRSPGLGDTAMYLCATSRVVQAGANVLTFGAGSRLTVL.

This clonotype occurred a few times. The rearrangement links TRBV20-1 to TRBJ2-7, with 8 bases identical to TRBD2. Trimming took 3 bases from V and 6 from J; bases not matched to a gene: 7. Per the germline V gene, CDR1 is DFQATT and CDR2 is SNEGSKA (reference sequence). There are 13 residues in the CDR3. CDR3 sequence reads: CSASLAGGSEQYF. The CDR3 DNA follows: TGCAGTGCTAGTCTGGCGGGAGGAAGCGAGCAGTACTTC.

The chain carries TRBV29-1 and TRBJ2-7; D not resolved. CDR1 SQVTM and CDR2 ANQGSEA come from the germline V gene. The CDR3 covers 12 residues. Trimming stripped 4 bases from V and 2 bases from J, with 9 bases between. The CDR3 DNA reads TGCAGCGTTGTCGCCCAAACCTACGAGCAGTACTTC. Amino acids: CSVVAQTYEQYF.

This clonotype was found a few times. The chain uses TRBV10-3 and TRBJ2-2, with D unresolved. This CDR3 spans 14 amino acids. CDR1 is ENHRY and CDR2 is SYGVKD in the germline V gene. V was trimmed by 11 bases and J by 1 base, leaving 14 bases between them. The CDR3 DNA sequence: TGTGCCGCACTCGAGCAGTTGAACACCGGGGAGCTGTTTTTT. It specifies CAALEQLNTGELFF.

The CDR3 DNA follows: TGTGCCATCAGGCAAGGGGTGTTCGACACTGAAGCTTTCTTT. The encoded protein is CAIRQGVFDTEAFF. The chain has TRBV10-3 and TRBJ1-1; tentative D call: TRBD1 (5 bases). Between the trimmed V and J ends, which lost 6 bases and 3 bases, there was a span of 14 bases. CDR3 length equals 14 residues. CDR1 is ENHRY, CDR2 SYGVKD, per germline.